The 3 T cell receptor beta chains given below trace back to one sample, sequenced in a study of T cell repertoires in cytomegalovirus infection. These receptors are not linked to any known antigen. TCRdb re-derived calls from the reads in MiXCR, one entry per CDR3 protein. The sample consists of about 160,000 distinct CDR3 sequences, less than 25% of them appearing once. Here the sequenced sample was CD8+ T cells from cultured PBMCs, taken from culture after CMV antigen stimulation. The source is a human donor in good health (CMV status not recorded). Some clones in this sample may be carry-over from other donors' samples.

This clonotype was counted between two and nine times. The V and J genes are TRBV12-3 or TRBV12-4 and TRBJ1-1; D possibly corresponds to TRBD1 (5 bases). Trimming pared 3 bases from V and 0 bases from J, leaving 14 bases between. The CDR3 covers 16 residues. CDR3 DNA: TGTGCCAGCAGTTTTCGGCAGGGATCTATGAACACTGAAGCTTTCTTT. As protein: CASSFRQGSMNTEAFF.

The sample holds a few counts of this clonotype. Mismatch with germline at one junction end may stem from a read error. The chain joins TRBV7-2 to TRBJ2-3, with a possible D match to TRBD2 (6 bases). Looked up from germline, CDR1 is SGHTA and CDR2 is FQGNSA. The CDR3 is 15 residues long. The CDR3 region is CASSLDGGIADTQYF. The CDR3 bases are TGTGCCAGCAGCTTAGACGGGGGAATCGCAGATACGCAGTACTTT.

The genes are TRBV12-3 or TRBV12-4 and TRBJ1-1, with D perhaps matching TRBD1 (5 bases). The CDR3 consists of 12 residues. V was clipped by 8 bases and J by 4 bases, with 11 bases between them. CDR3 protein: CASGAGTTEAFF. The CDR3 DNA is TGTGCCAGCGGGGCGGGTACCACTGAAGCTTTCTTT.